One sample yielded the 21 T cell receptor beta chains listed below, sequenced in a study of T cell responses to AZD1222 COVID-19 vaccine. Only in-frame clones appear in the TCRdb table, and some are missing; sequencing was by immunoSEQ multiplex PCR. The table has more than 110,000 clones, just over 90% seen once; the top ten hold around 3.6%. Sequenced material: peripheral blood, taken on day 0 of AZD1222 vaccination. The receptors here all came from an adult in good health.

The chain has TRBV5-4 and TRBJ1-1; D is unresolved. This CDR3 spans 13 amino acids. Germline-derived CDR1 and CDR2 are SGHNT and YYREEE (reference sequence). Trimming took 3 bases from V and 1 from J, leaving 7 bases between them. This CDR3 reads CASSSVWNTEAFF. The CDR3 DNA is TGTGCCAGCAGCTCGGTTTGGAACACTGAAGCTTTCTTT.

This clone was observed a few times. The V call is TRBV9, the J call TRBJ1-1; maybe TRBD1 (6 bases). Trimming stripped 4 bases from V and 0 bases from J, with 13 bases between. CDR1 and CDR2 (germline): SGDLS, YYNGEE. This CDR3 comprises 15 residues. CDR3 sequence: CASSLQGSVNTEAFF. The CDR3 DNA follows: TGTGCCAGCAGCCTACAGGGCTCCGTGAACACTGAAGCTTTCTTT.

The chain carries TRBV19 and TRBJ1-2, with 10 bases aligning to TRBD1. The CDR3 consists of 16 residues. Germline-derived CDR1 and CDR2 are LNHDA and SQIVND (reference sequence). Germline trimming cut 3 bases from V and 5 bases from J; bases unmatched to any gene: 9. CDR3 region: CASSIDRGQPGYGYTF. CDR3 sequence (DNA): TGTGCCAGTAGTATTGACAGGGGGCAACCGGGATATGGCTACACCTTC. The whole variable domain, remainder taken from reference TRBV19 and TRBJ1-2, is DGGITQSPKYLFRKEGQNVTLSCEQNLNHDAMYWYRQDPGQGLRLIYYSQIVNDFQKGDIAEGYSVSREKKESFPLTVTSAQKNPTAFYLCASSIDRGQPGYGYTFGSGTRLTVV.

The CDR3 here is CASNNQRGRADYGYTF. CDR3 nucleotide sequence: TGTGCCAGCAATAACCAACGCGGGCGGGCGGACTATGGCTACACCTTC. V gene TRBV7-2 combines with J gene TRBJ1-2; D unclear. V lost 7 bases and J lost 3, with 21 bases in between. This CDR3 spans 16 amino acids. Per germline, CDR1 SGHTA and CDR2 FQGNSA.

In its sample, this clone was seen once. This rearrangement joins TRBV30 to TRBJ2-7, with D unresolved. The CDR3 has 15 residues. V lost 1 base and J lost 0, with 13 bases in between. In germline, CDR1 is GTSNPN, CDR2 SVGIG (reference sequence). CDR3 region: CAWSGSELGSYEQYF. The CDR3 DNA is TGTGCCTGGAGTGGATCCGAGTTGGGCTCCTACGAGCAGTACTTC.

The rearrangement links TRBV27 to TRBJ2-5, with 10 bases that match TRBD1. The CDR3 contains 15 residues. Germline CDR1 MNHEY, CDR2 SMNVEV (reference sequence). After removal of 5 bases from V and 5 bases from J, the junction contained 8 bases not matched to a gene. Here the CDR3 DNA reads TGTGCCAGCAGTGGCGGGACAGGGGTCTATGAGACCCAGTACTTC. Translating it yields CASSGGTGVYETQYF.

The rearrangement joins TRBV9 to TRBJ2-7; 7 bases map to TRBD1. Germline V CDR1 and CDR2: SGDLS, YYNGEE. The CDR3 has 14 amino acids. After removal of 3 bases from V and 3 bases from J, the junction contained 6 bases not matched to a gene. CDR3 DNA: TGTGCCAGCAGCGACTCGGGACAGCACTACGAGCAGTACTTC. Amino acid sequence: CASSDSGQHYEQYF.

The V and J genes are TRBV5-1 and TRBJ1-1; TRBD1 matches at 7 bases. The CDR3 consists of 14 residues. The germline CDR1 and CDR2 sequences are SGHRS and YFSETQ. V shed 4 bases, J shed 5 bases, and the junction held 8 bases outside the gene matches. The CDR3 coding sequence is TGCGCCAGCAGCCTGACAGGGAGTAGAACTGAAGCTTTCTTT. Its translation: CASSLTGSRTEAFF.

The chain is built from TRBV30 and TRBJ1-2; no firm D call. In germline, CDR1 is GTSNPN, CDR2 SVGIG (reference sequence). The germline V and J ends were trimmed by 2 bases and 8 bases, with 30 bases remaining between them. The CDR3 runs 18 residues. CDR3 region: CAWSITPPGQVGIKGYTF. The CDR3 DNA reads as TGTGCCTGGAGTATTACACCCCCCGGTCAAGTGGGTATCAAAGGCTACACCTTC.

This chain links TRBV9 with TRBJ2-1; 7 positions match TRBD1. Germline V lookup: CDR1 SGDLS, CDR2 YYNGEE. The trim removed 4 bases at V and 2 bases at J, leaving 6 bases unmatched. The CDR3 loop spans 15 amino acids. The DNA of the CDR3 is TGTGCCAGCAGCCCCCAGGACAGGACCTACAATGAGCAGTTCTTC. This translates into CASSPQDRTYNEQFF. Full variable domain (missing parts from reference TRBV9 and TRBJ2-1): DSGVTQTPKHLITATGQRVTLRCSPRSGDLSVYWYQQSLDQGLQFLIQYYNGEERAKGNILERFSAQQFPDLHSELNLSSLELGDSALYFCASSPQDRTYNEQFFGPGTRLTVL.

The chain uses TRBV5-1 and TRBJ1-1; D is undetermined. V was cut by 0 bases and J by 1 base, with 7 bases left in between. The germline V gene encodes CDR1 SGHRS and CDR2 YFSETQ. This CDR3 has 14 residues. In nucleotides, the CDR3 is TGCGCCAGCAGCTTGGCCAGCCGGAACACTGAAGCTTTCTTT. Encoded protein: CASSLASRNTEAFF.

This chain uses TRBV20-1 with TRBJ2-7; D may match TRBD1 or TRBD2 (5 bases each). This CDR3 region has 11 residues. CDR1 is DFQATT, CDR2 SNEGSKA, per germline (reference sequence). V was cut by 6 bases and J by 5 bases, with 11 bases left in between. As DNA, the CDR3 is TGCAGTGCCCGCCGGGACGACGAGCAGTACTTC. It is translated as CSARRDDEQYF.

The rearrangement links TRBV6-4 to TRBJ1-1, with 7 bases that match TRBD1. The germline gives CDR1 MRHNA, CDR2 SNTAGT. The J segment lost 2 bases and the V segment lost 5 bases, leaving 8 bases of the junction unmatched. The CDR3 totals 15 residues. The CDR3 here is CASSRGGQSNTEAFF. The CDR3 coding sequence is TGTGCCAGCAGTCGAGGGGGACAGTCCAACACTGAAGCTTTCTTT.

CDR3 nucleotide sequence: TGTGCCAGCTCACCAAGCGCAGGGGGGTCCTACGAGCAGTACTTC. This gives the protein CASSPSAGGSYEQYF. This chain uses TRBV18 with TRBJ2-7; D may be TRBD1 (7 bases). The CDR3 is 15 residues long. With 2 bases removed from V and 1 base from J, the gap between germline ends came to 12 bases. CDR1 and CDR2 from the germline V gene are KGHSH and LQKENI.

This clone was recorded only once. The chain is built from TRBV3-1 (or the pseudogene TRBV3-2) and TRBJ1-1; D might be TRBD1 (6 bases). V was pared by 1 base and J by 4 bases, with 13 bases between. In germline, CDR1 is LGHDT, CDR2 YNNKEL (reference sequence). This CDR3 has 15 amino acids. The CDR3 DNA follows: TGTGCCAGCAGCCAAGGGTGGGGGGGCGGCACTGAAGCTTTCTTT. It is translated as CASSQGWGGGTEAFF.

The rearrangement uses TRBV19 and TRBJ1-2, with TRBD1 identical over 8 bases. The CDR3 consists of 13 residues. Trimming removed 4 bases from V and 4 bases from J; junction bases left unmatched: 2. Germline CDR1 is LNHDA and CDR2 is SQIVND (reference sequence). The CDR3, as DNA: TGTGCCAGTAGTACAACAGGGGGCTATGGCTACACCTTC. Amino acid sequence: CASSTTGGYGYTF.

The V call is TRBV27, the J call TRBJ1-2, with D unresolved. The CDR3 runs to 12 residues. The V gene lost 6 bases and the J gene lost 7 bases, with 12 bases spanning the gap. Germline CDR1 is MNHEY and CDR2 is SMNVEV (reference sequence). Written as DNA, the CDR3 is TGTGCCAGCAGCCTGCCAGGCGGTGGCTACACCTTC. Amino acids: CASSLPGGGYTF.

The V gene is TRBV5-1, the J gene TRBJ1-5; D might be TRBD1 (5 bases). V was shortened by 0 bases and J by 5 bases, with 9 bases between the two germline ends. The CDR3 is made up of 14 amino acids. CDR1 and CDR2 from the germline V gene are SGHRS and YFSETQ. The CDR3 coding sequence is TGCGCCAGCAGCTTGGGGGCGGGGGATCAGCCCCAGCATTTT. It is translated as CASSLGAGDQPQHF.

This chain connects TRBV11-3 to TRBJ1-4, with 7 bases identical to TRBD1. V gave up 1 base and J gave up 8 bases; unmatched junction bases: 13. This CDR3 has 17 amino acids. Germline V gene sequence: CDR1 SGHNT, CDR2 YENEEA. DNA for the CDR3: TGTGCCAGCAGCTTAGCGAGGGGGCGCGGGAGTAGAGAAAAACTGTTTTTT. Protein sequence: CASSLARGRGSREKLFF. Combining the CDR3 with reference TRBV11-3 and TRBJ1-4 gives the whole variable domain EAGVVQSPRYKIIEKKQPVAFWCNPISGHNTLYWYLQNLGQGPELLIRYENEEAVDDSQLPKDRFSAERLKGVDSTLKIQPAELGDSAVYLCASSLARGRGSREKLFFGSGTQLSVL.

This clone was counted once. The chain links TRBV29-1 to TRBJ1-2, with D unclear. Germline CDR1 and CDR2: SQVTM and ANQGSEA. The ends were cut back, 3 bases at V and 4 bases at J, with 12 bases in the middle. CDR3 length equals 13 residues. The CDR3 loop reads CSVDPRPVYGYTF. For the CDR3, the DNA is TGCAGCGTTGACCCGAGGCCGGTCTATGGCTACACCTTC.

V is TRBV7-9 and J is TRBJ2-7, with 7 bases that match TRBD1. CDR1 SEHNR and CDR2 FQNEAQ come from the germline V gene (reference sequence). The ends lost 7 bases at V and 2 bases at J; junction bases unmatched: 8. CDR3 length: 14 amino acids. The CDR3 region is CASTFRDSPYEQYF. For the CDR3, the DNA is TGTGCCAGCACTTTCCGGGACAGTCCCTACGAGCAGTACTTC.